This TCR beta chain was captured by sequencing in a study of T-cell memory formation after mild COVID-19. TCRdb re-derived calls from the 5' RACE reads in MiXCR, one entry per CDR3 protein. The sample lists approximately 250,000 distinct CDR3 sequences; just over 15% were seen once. The source of this sequence is an adult woman who had mild COVID-19 (a few samples of this study predate the infection). Cell type and time point are not known. The sequenced material came from PBMCs or a T cell subset sorted from them (not recorded which).

The CDR3 protein is CASRGLADQETQYF. DNA for the CDR3: TGTGCCAGCAGAGGGTTAGCGGATCAAGAGACCCAGTACTTC. The chain has TRBV6-2 or TRBV6-3 and TRBJ2-5; TRBD2 might be the D (6 bases). The germline V gene has CDR1 MNHEY and CDR2 SVGEGT. Trimming left V 6 bases short and J 2 bases short, with 13 bases between. This CDR3 comprises 14 residues.